The clone carrying this T cell receptor (beta chain) was seen a few times. The antigen is undetermined. The record originates from a study of beta chain features in type 1 diabetes. Study-level background: In age, gender and cell yields, patients were similar to healthy donors. General observations from the study: Patients with type 1 diabetes showed fewer VDJ junction insertions and more deletions. Shorter TCRB CDR3s, moderately but significantly so, were found in Type 1 diabetes patients in all four CD4+ subsets.

The whole isolated RNA underwent reverse transcription, so sequencing captured expressed TCRB transcripts. TCRdb keeps only in-frame clones here, not all; method: immunoSEQ multiplex PCR. The sample carries hundreds of thousands of clones, 14% recorded once. Sorted populations all had greater than 95% purity. The TCR sequence derives from a woman in her 40s in good health. Sequenced input: naive CD4+ T cells from blood.

The CDR3 DNA reads as TGTGCCAGCAGTGATACGACAGGGAACTATGGCTACACCTTC. It is translated as CASSDTTGNYGYTF. This rearrangement joins TRBV25-1 to TRBJ1-2; 7 bases align to TRBD1. The CDR3 runs 14 residues. Germline V gene data show CDR1 as MGHDK and CDR2 as SYGVNS. The J segment lost 2 bases and the V segment lost 3 bases, leaving 3 bases of the junction unmatched.